One and the same sample provided the 15 T cell receptor beta chains below, sequenced in a study of response to subunit inactivated influenza vaccine. TCRdb re-called the RT-PCR reads with MiXCR, one entry per CDR3 protein. The data hold hundreds of thousands of distinct CDR3 sequences, with 25% observed a single time. The specimen was CD4+ T cells sorted from PBMCs, collected approximately 5 days after vaccination. These receptors all stem from a man aged 45-65 years who received an inactivated influenza vaccine.

This clonotype was picked up a small number of times. The chain recombines TRBV20-1 with TRBJ2-2, with 9 bases that match TRBD2. The germline CDR1 and CDR2 sequences are DFQATT and SNEGSKA (reference sequence). Losses at the gene ends were 0 bases for V and 2 bases for J; bases not matched to a gene: 7. CDR3 length equals 17 residues. The CDR3 DNA reads TGCAGTGCTAGAGATCCTCGTCTAGCGGGAAACACCGGGGAGCTGTTTTTT. It codes for CSARDPRLAGNTGELFF.

The rearrangement uses TRBV7-9 and TRBJ2-7; 8 bases fit TRBD1. Germline CDR1 is SEHNR and CDR2 is FQNEAQ (reference sequence). The CDR3 length is 15 residues. V was pared by 0 bases and J by 5 bases, with 6 bases of the junction left unmatched. CDR3 in DNA: TGTGCCAGCAGCTTAGCGTGGACAGGGACCCACGAGCAGTACTTC. Its translation is CASSLAWTGTHEQYF.

The rearrangement links TRBV10-3 to TRBJ2-7; 8 nucleotides agree with TRBD1. CDR1 ENHRY and CDR2 SYGVKD come from the germline V gene. The CDR3 extends over 12 amino acids. The V and J ends lost 2 bases and 9 bases, in that order; junction bases with no gene match: 3. The CDR3 DNA follows: TGTGCCATCAGTGAGCCTGGACAGGGGCAGTACTTC. This gives the protein CAISEPGQGQYF.

Only a few counts were recorded for this clonotype. This chain uses TRBV18 with TRBJ2-1; 11 bases fit TRBD2. CDR1 KGHSH and CDR2 LQKENI come from the germline V gene. Trimming at V came to 4 bases and at J to 8 bases, leaving 7 bases not matched to a gene. The CDR3 consists of 15 residues. CDR3: CASSRNSGRADEQFF. CDR3 bases: TGTGCCAGCTCACGGAATAGCGGGAGGGCCGATGAGCAGTTCTTC. Drawing the rest from reference TRBV18 and TRBJ2-1, the complete variable domain is NAGVMQNPRHLVRRRGQEARLRCSPMKGHSHVYWYRQLPEEGLKFMVYLQKENIIDESGMPKERFSAEFPKEGPSILRIQQVVRGDSAAYFCASSRNSGRADEQFFGPGTRLTVL.

CDR3: CASSQGLREAASRLNTEAFF. The CDR3 DNA is TGTGCCAGCAGCCAAGGGCTCCGGGAGGCAGCGAGCAGATTGAACACTGAAGCTTTCTTT. The chain has TRBV3-1 and TRBJ1-1, with unresolved D. This CDR3 is built from 20 residues. Germline V gene lookup returns CDR1 LGHDT and CDR2 YNNKEL (reference sequence). V shed 1 base and J shed 0 bases, with 24 bases lying between them.

On this clonotype itself: An end of the junction differs from the germline gene, which may be a read error. The V gene is TRBV7-7, the J gene TRBJ2-1; 7 positions match TRBD1. Looked up from germline, CDR1 is SSHAT and CDR2 is FNYEAQ (reference sequence). CDR3 length: 15 residues. CDR3: CASSPTGSPYNEQFF. As DNA, the CDR3 is TGTGCTAGCAGCCCGACAGGGTCGCCCTACAATGAGCAGTTCTTC.

This clonotype was seen at least ten times. V usage is TRBV29-1 and J usage is TRBJ2-7, with D perhaps matching TRBD1 (5 bases). The CDR3 length is 12 residues. Trimming pared 7 bases from V and 0 bases from J, leaving 10 bases between. The germline V gene has CDR1 SQVTM and CDR2 ANQGSEA. CDR3 sequence reads: CSARQTSYEQYF. DNA for the CDR3: TGCAGCGCTAGACAGACCTCCTACGAGCAGTACTTC.

V gene TRBV4-2 combines with J gene TRBJ2-7, with 9 nucleotides matching TRBD1. J lost 4 bases, V lost 7 bases, and 5 bases had no gene match. The germline CDR1 and CDR2 sequences are LGHNA and YNFKEQ. The CDR3 is made up of 13 amino acids. CDR3 DNA: TGTGCCAGCAAACCGGACAGGGGTTACGAGCAGTACTTC. Amino acid sequence: CASKPDRGYEQYF.

This clonotype was observed a single time. The chain uses TRBV20-1 and TRBJ1-5, with D maybe TRBD1 (5 bases). Trimming took off 2 bases at V and 1 base at J, with 12 bases between the two ends. Germline V lookup: CDR1 DFQATT, CDR2 SNEGSKA (reference sequence). The CDR3 is 15 amino acids. This CDR3 reads CSARSSGPSNQPQHF. In DNA, the CDR3 is TGCAGTGCTAGATCTTCAGGGCCCAGCAATCAGCCCCAGCATTTT.

This sequence joins TRBV7-2 and TRBJ1-4, with no clear D. The germline V gene encodes CDR1 SGHTA and CDR2 FQGNSA. The germline V and J ends were trimmed by 5 bases and 7 bases, with 14 bases remaining between them. CDR3 length: 14 residues. The CDR3 region is CASSLGKGGEKLFF. CDR3 sequence (DNA): TGTGCCAGCAGCCTAGGCAAAGGAGGTGAAAAACTGTTTTTT.

The chain carries TRBV10-3 and TRBJ1-4; 12 bases are shared with TRBD1. Trimming at V came to 2 bases and at J to 7 bases, leaving 2 bases not matched to a gene. The CDR3 has 15 residues. Germline V gene lookup returns CDR1 ENHRY and CDR2 SYGVKD. DNA of the CDR3: TGTGCCATCAGTGAGGGGACAGGGGGCGGTGAAAAACTGTTTTTT. Translating gives CAISEGTGGGEKLFF.

The rearrangement uses TRBV10-3 and TRBJ1-2; 12 bases match TRBD1. The V gene's germline CDR1 is ENHRY and CDR2 SYGVKD. This CDR3 region has 15 residues. Trimming removed 4 bases from V and 7 bases from J; junction bases left unmatched: 7. CDR3 DNA sequence: TGTGCCATCAGTGCGCGGGACAGGGGGCTAGGTGGCTACACCTTC. Encoded protein: CAISARDRGLGGYTF.

This clonotype was seen a few times. This sequence joins TRBV4-2 and TRBJ2-7, with a weak D call TRBD1 (5 bases). The V end lost 1 base, the J end lost 1 base, and 14 bases lay between the germline ends. Germline V gene data show CDR1 as LGHNA and CDR2 as YNFKEQ. There are 16 residues in the CDR3. The CDR3 region has the DNA TGTGCCAGCAGCCAAGTTGGGGCGTCTTTGTCCTACGAGCAGTACTTC. Translated, it gives CASSQVGASLSYEQYF.

The chain combines TRBV6-2 or TRBV6-3 with TRBJ2-7; D gene uncertain. Germline CDR1 is MNHEY and CDR2 is SVGEGT. Trimming removed 0 bases from V and 2 bases from J, with 17 bases in between. The CDR3 is 17 amino acids. CDR3 sequence: CASSYSVPGHPTYEQYF. In DNA, the CDR3 is TGTGCCAGCAGTTACTCGGTCCCAGGCCACCCCACCTACGAGCAGTACTTC.

This clonotype turned up a few times. The rearrangement joins TRBV7-9 to TRBJ2-3; D not resolved. Per germline, CDR1 SEHNR and CDR2 FQNEAQ (reference sequence). V was trimmed by 5 bases and J by 2 bases, leaving 17 bases between them. There are 16 residues in the CDR3. CDR3 sequence (DNA): TGTGCCAGCAGCCTATTGACTCTTAGATCCACAGATACGCAGTATTTT. It translates to CASSLLTLRSTDTQYF.